The entry below describes one TCR beta chain. This entry comes from a study of blood T cell repertoires in COVID-19. Study-level background: Specimens from acute and convalescent COVID-19 originated in the United States, Italy and Spain.

Germline-derived CDR1 and CDR2 are SGHRS and YFSETQ. Trimming took 3 bases from V and 0 from J; bases not matched to a gene: 2. This CDR3 has 14 residues. Repertoires were generated with immunoSEQ multiplex PCR, while TCRdb's copy carries only in-frame clones and drops some. The table has around 220,000 clones, roughly 80% seen once. The chain has TRBV5-1 and TRBJ1-1; 7 positions agree with TRBD1. The material sequenced was peripheral blood. This sequence was found in a human donor in a cohort sampled during active COVID-19. CDR3 coding DNA: TGCGCCAGCAGCTCCACAGGGGTGAACACTGAAGCTTTCTTT. As protein: CASSSTGVNTEAFF.